The 17 T cell receptor beta chains below come from one sample, sequenced in a study of blood T cell repertoires in COVID-19. Profiled with immunoSEQ multiplex PCR; TCRdb holds only in-frame clones, not every one. This sample has 200,000 to 250,000 clones, with about 87% found just once. Sequencing input: PBMCs or T cells enriched from blood (not recorded which). Source of these receptors: a woman between 25 and 40 years old who had been exposed to COVID-19.

CDR3 amino acids: CASSLAGEGSNQPQHF. DNA for the CDR3: TGTGCCAGCAGCTTAGCAGGGGAGGGGAGCAATCAGCCCCAGCATTTT. The chain is built from TRBV7-2 and TRBJ1-5, with D possibly being TRBD1 (5 bases). The germline CDR1 and CDR2 sequences are SGHTA and FQGNSA. Trimming took 0 bases from V and 1 from J, leaving 10 bases between them. This CDR3 is built from 16 residues.

The gene calls are TRBV6-5 and TRBJ1-2; the D gene is possibly TRBD1 (5 bases). Germline loops: CDR1 MNHEY, CDR2 SVGAGI. Trimming removed 2 bases at V and 4 bases at J, with 14 bases between. The CDR3 is 15 residues long. This CDR3 reads CASSYDAQGLYGYTF. The CDR3 bases are TGTGCCAGCAGTTACGATGCGCAGGGACTCTATGGCTACACCTTC.

The V gene is TRBV7-9, the J gene TRBJ2-7; D call uncertain. V lost 1 base to trimming and J lost 3 bases, with 10 bases between them. Germline values: CDR1 SEHNR, CDR2 FQNEAQ (reference sequence). This CDR3 has 14 amino acids. The CDR3 DNA is TGTGCCAGCAGCTTAGTGGGTGCAGGCTACGAGCAGTACTTC. It codes for CASSLVGAGYEQYF. Complete variable domain (other parts from reference TRBV7-9 and TRBJ2-7): DTGVSQNPRHKITKRGQNVTFRCDPISEHNRLYWYRQTLGQGPEFLTYFQNEAQLEKSRLLSDRFSAERPKGSFSTLEIQRTEQGDSAMYLCASSLVGAGYEQYFGPGTRLTVT.

The CDR3: CASSLSGGRTEAFF. The DNA of the CDR3 is TGTGCCAGCAGTTTGTCAGGGGGCCGGACTGAAGCTTTCTTT. The J gene is TRBJ1-1, the V gene TRBV27; 8 nucleotides line up with TRBD1. V lost 3 bases to trimming and J lost 5 bases; unmatched junction nucleotides: 5. CDR3 length: 14 amino acids. Per germline, CDR1 MNHEY and CDR2 SMNVEV (reference sequence).

The V and J genes are TRBV4-1 and TRBJ2-4, with 9 bases matching TRBD1. The V gene's germline CDR1 is MGHRA and CDR2 YSYEKL. V was clipped by 0 bases and J by 5 bases; unmatched bases: 2. The CDR3 sequence is 15 residues long. The CDR3 is CASSQERDRENIQYF. The CDR3 DNA sequence: TGCGCCAGCAGCCAAGAAAGGGACAGGGAAAACATTCAGTACTTC.

The chain uses TRBV2 and TRBJ2-7, with 8 bases that match TRBD2. Germline lookup yields CDR1 SNHLY and CDR2 FYNNEI. CDR3 size: 16 residues. The J segment lost 3 bases and the V segment lost 2 bases, leaving 9 bases of the junction unmatched. CDR3 loop: CASSERTREGLYEQYF. The DNA for the CDR3 is TGTGCCAGCAGTGAAAGAACCCGGGAGGGCCTCTACGAGCAGTACTTC.

Concerning this clone itself: Its ends do not fully match the called genes, so a read error is possible. V is TRBV6-4 and J is TRBJ2-7; perhaps TRBD2 as D (5 bases). This CDR3 is 12 amino acids long. Germline V CDR1 and CDR2: MRHNA, SNTAGT. The CDR3 DNA reads as TGTGCCAGCAGTGACTCCGAGCGGCCCAAGGACTTC. As protein: CASSDSERPKDF.

The chain recombines TRBV9 with TRBJ2-1, with D possibly TRBD1 on 5 matching bases. CDR3 size: 17 residues. Germline V CDR1 and CDR2: SGDLS, YYNGEE. The V end lost 4 bases, the J end lost 0 bases, and 17 bases lay between the germline ends. This CDR3 is CASSYRQYPSSYNEQFF. The CDR3 DNA is TGTGCCAGCAGCTACCGACAGTATCCCAGCTCCTACAATGAGCAGTTCTTC. Combining the CDR3 with reference TRBV9 and TRBJ2-1 gives the whole variable domain DSGVTQTPKHLITATGQRVTLRCSPRSGDLSVYWYQQSLDQGLQFLIQYYNGEERAKGNILERFSAQQFPDLHSELNLSSLELGDSALYFCASSYRQYPSSYNEQFFGPGTRLTVL.

This chain connects TRBV2 to TRBJ2-2, with 7 bases aligning to TRBD1. From germline, CDR1 is SNHLY and CDR2 FYNNEI. This CDR3 is built from 14 residues. The V gene end was trimmed by 8 bases and the J gene end by 6 bases; junction bases not matched to a gene: 9. In DNA, the CDR3 is TGTGCCAGCTCCGGGACAGTCGGTTCCGGGGAGCTGTTTTTT. It specifies CASSGTVGSGELFF.

V usage is TRBV14 and J usage is TRBJ1-6, with 10 bases fitting TRBD1. Germline V gene lookup returns CDR1 SGHDN and CDR2 FVKESK. CDR3 length: 16 amino acids. V shed 3 bases, J shed 9 bases, and the junction held 8 bases outside the gene matches. The CDR3: CASSHRDRGWSSPLHF. In DNA, the CDR3 is TGTGCCAGCAGCCACCGGGACAGGGGTTGGAGTTCACCCCTCCACTTT.

The CDR3 protein is CASRIRENYGYTF. In nucleotides, the CDR3 is TGTGCCAGCAGGATCCGGGAGAACTATGGCTACACCTTC. V and J are TRBV2 and TRBJ1-2, with unresolved D. This CDR3 has 13 amino acids. Trimming took 6 bases from V and 2 from J, leaving 10 bases between them. Germline V gives CDR1 SNHLY, CDR2 FYNNEI.

The J gene is TRBJ1-5, the V gene TRBV6-1, with D unclear. The CDR3 covers 15 residues. V dropped 3 bases and J dropped 7 bases, with 16 bases sitting between them. The germline V gene encodes CDR1 MNHNS and CDR2 SASEGT. The CDR3 reads CASSDPGRPSQPQHF. CDR3 nucleotides: TGTGCCAGCAGTGATCCGGGAAGGCCTTCGCAGCCCCAGCATTTT.

This chain connects TRBV11-2 to TRBJ1-1; TRBD1 aligns across 9 bases. The CDR3 consists of 13 residues. CDR1 is SGHAT, CDR2 FQNNGV, per germline. V shed 5 bases, J shed 3 bases, and the junction held 1 base outside the gene matches. CDR3 residues: CASSRTGDTEAFF. The CDR3 region has the DNA TGTGCCAGCAGCCGGACAGGGGACACTGAAGCTTTCTTT.

This chain connects TRBV18 to TRBJ1-3; unclear D gene. The V end was cut by 4 bases, the J end by 8 bases, with 18 bases between. The CDR3 has 15 residues. Germline V gives CDR1 KGHSH, CDR2 LQKENI. The CDR3 DNA is TGTGCCAGCTCACGAAGGAGAGATTCGGAGGACACCATATATTTT. Residues: CASSRRRDSEDTIYF. The whole variable domain, filled in from reference TRBV18 and TRBJ1-3, reads NAGVMQNPRHLVRRRGQEARLRCSPMKGHSHVYWYRQLPEEGLKFMVYLQKENIIDESGMPKERFSAEFPKEGPSILRIQQVVRGDSAAYFCASSRRRDSEDTIYFGEGSWLTVV.

The rearrangement uses TRBV19 and TRBJ2-5; 9 bases align to TRBD2. The length of the CDR3 is 15 residues. The V and J ends lost 7 bases and 6 bases, in that order; junction bases with no gene match: 12. Germline V gives CDR1 LNHDA, CDR2 SQIVND (reference sequence). CDR3 in amino acids: CASTPTRTSAKTQYF. The CDR3 region has the DNA TGTGCCAGTACCCCCACGAGGACTAGCGCGAAGACCCAGTACTTC.

This chain connects TRBV11-2 to TRBJ2-1, with 7 positions matching TRBD1. Germline assignment: CDR1 SGHAT and CDR2 FQNNGV. The CDR3 covers 13 residues. V trimming: 9 bases; J trimming: 5 bases; junction bases outside the gene matches: 7. CDR3 in DNA: TGTGCCAGTACGACAGGGAACAACAATGAGCAGTTCTTC. It specifies CASTTGNNNEQFF.

The chain links TRBV7-8 to TRBJ1-2; no definite D call. The CDR3 contains 13 residues. From germline, CDR1 is SGHVS and CDR2 FQNEAQ. V was clipped by 3 bases and J by 1 base, with 6 bases between them. CDR3 nucleotide sequence: TGTGCCAGCAGCTTTGAGGTTAACTATGGCTACACCTTC. This gives the protein CASSFEVNYGYTF.